The clone carrying this T cell receptor beta chain was detected only once. Its specificity is unknown. Profiled with immunoSEQ multiplex PCR; TCRdb holds only in-frame clones, not every one. Among 35,000 to 45,000 clones listed, 79% were seen once. This sample is part of a study of high-grade serous ovarian cancer treatment subgroups. Study-level background: Each sample yielded on average roughly 7,000 unique TCR beta rearrangements from around 14,000 reads.

General study points: Without spatial data, bulk sequencing limits insight into HGSC tumor diversity. TCR clonal relatedness correlated positively with neoantigen level.

The tumor samples were collected prior to definitive surgery or chemotherapy. Looked up from germline, CDR1 is SGHTA and CDR2 is FQGTGA. V gave up 1 base and J gave up 4 bases, with 9 bases separating them. The CDR3 loop spans 14 amino acids. The TCR comes from a human donor with high-grade serous ovarian cancer. The sequenced sample was tumor tissue. The rearrangement links TRBV7-3 to TRBJ2-3; D is unresolved. CDR3 coding DNA: TGTGCCAGCAGCTTAATGGCCTCCCCAGATACGCAGTATTTT. It codes for CASSLMASPDTQYF.